This T cell receptor beta chain stems from a study of blood T cell repertoires in COVID-19. Sequenced by immunoSEQ multiplex PCR; TCRdb stores in-frame clones only, minus some. The table records under 350,000 clones, approximately 88% of them present only once. The sample consisted of PBMCs or T cells enriched from blood (not recorded which). This clonotype originated in a woman in her thirties or forties who had recovered from COVID-19.

Written as DNA, the CDR3 is TGTGCCAGCAGCTTGGGTGGCGGGGGGTCGGTGAATGAGCAGTTCTTC. Encoded protein: CASSLGGGGSVNEQFF. The chain combines TRBV5-4 with TRBJ2-1; TRBD2 aligns across 8 bases. The CDR3 runs 16 residues. Germline-derived CDR1 and CDR2 are SGHNT and YYREEE (reference sequence). The V and J ends lost 0 bases and 7 bases, in that order; junction bases with no gene match: 9.